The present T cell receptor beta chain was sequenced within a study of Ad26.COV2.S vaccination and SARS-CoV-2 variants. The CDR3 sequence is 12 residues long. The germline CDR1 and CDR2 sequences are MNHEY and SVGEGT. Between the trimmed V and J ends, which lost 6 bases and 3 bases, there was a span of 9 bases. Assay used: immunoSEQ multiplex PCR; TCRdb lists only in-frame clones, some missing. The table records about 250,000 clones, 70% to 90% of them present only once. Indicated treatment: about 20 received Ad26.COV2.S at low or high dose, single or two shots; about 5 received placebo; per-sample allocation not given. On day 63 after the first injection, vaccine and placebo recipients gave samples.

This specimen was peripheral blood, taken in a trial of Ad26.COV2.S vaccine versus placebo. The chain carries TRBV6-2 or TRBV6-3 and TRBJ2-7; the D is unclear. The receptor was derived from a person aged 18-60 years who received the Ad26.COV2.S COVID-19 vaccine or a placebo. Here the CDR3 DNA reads TGTGCCAGCAGCTTGACCTACTACGAGCAGTACTTC. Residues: CASSLTYYEQYF.